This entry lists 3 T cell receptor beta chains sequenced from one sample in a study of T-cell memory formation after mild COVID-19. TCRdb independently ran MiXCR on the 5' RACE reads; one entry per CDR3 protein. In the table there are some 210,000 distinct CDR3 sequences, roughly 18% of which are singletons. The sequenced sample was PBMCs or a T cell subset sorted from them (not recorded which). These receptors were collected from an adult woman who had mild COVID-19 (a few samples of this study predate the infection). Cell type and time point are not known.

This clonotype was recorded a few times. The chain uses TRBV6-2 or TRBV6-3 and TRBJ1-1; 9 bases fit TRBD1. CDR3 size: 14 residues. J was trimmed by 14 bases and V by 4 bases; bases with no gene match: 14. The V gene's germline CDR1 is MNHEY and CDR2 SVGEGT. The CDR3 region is CASSSATGGLRAFF. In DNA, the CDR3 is TGTGCCAGCAGTTCGGCGACAGGGGGTCTTAGGGCGTTCTTT.

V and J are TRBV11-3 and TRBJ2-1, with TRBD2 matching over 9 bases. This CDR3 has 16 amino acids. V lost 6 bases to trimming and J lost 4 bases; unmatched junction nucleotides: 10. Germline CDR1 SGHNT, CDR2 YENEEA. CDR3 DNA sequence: TGTGCCAGCAGTTCTCTTCGACTAGCGGATTACAATGAGCAGTTCTTC. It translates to CASSSLRLADYNEQFF.

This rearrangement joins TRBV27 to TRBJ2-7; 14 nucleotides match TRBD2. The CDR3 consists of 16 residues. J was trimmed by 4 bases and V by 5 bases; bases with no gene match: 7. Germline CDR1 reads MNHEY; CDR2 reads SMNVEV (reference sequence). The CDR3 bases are TGTGCCAGCAGTGGCAGGACTAGCGGGGGGCGTTACGAGCAGTACTTC. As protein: CASSGRTSGGRYEQYF.